The clone carrying this T cell receptor beta chain was picked up many times. Its cognate antigen is unknown. This sample is drawn from a study of CD8 T cells in ankylosing spondylitis. General study findings and limits: Earlier literature documents some of the motif variants in reactive arthritis synovial fluid and blood. It appeared that ankylosing spondylitis blood was characterized by a TCR beta motif of roughly 8 highly homologous variants.

Quantitative 5'-RACE with molecular barcodes produced the TCR beta libraries. MiXCR, run by TCRdb on the 5' RACE reads, gives a single entry per CDR3 protein. The repertoire includes about 220,000 distinct CDR3 sequences, approximately 7.4% of them detected once, and over 12% sits in the top ten. CDR1 SGHAT and CDR2 FQNNGV come from the germline V gene. The V gene lost 1 base and the J gene lost 4 bases, with 14 bases spanning the gap. The CDR3 totals 16 residues. The TCR sequence derives from a male donor with ankylosing spondylitis. This chain joins TRBV11-2 and TRBJ2-1, with D perhaps matching TRBD2 (6 bases). Input material: blood, either unsorted or a sorted T cell fraction (not recorded which). The CDR3 sequence is CASSLGAGTGYNEQFF. The CDR3 bases are TGTGCCAGCAGCTTAGGGGCGGGGACTGGTTACAATGAGCAGTTCTTC.